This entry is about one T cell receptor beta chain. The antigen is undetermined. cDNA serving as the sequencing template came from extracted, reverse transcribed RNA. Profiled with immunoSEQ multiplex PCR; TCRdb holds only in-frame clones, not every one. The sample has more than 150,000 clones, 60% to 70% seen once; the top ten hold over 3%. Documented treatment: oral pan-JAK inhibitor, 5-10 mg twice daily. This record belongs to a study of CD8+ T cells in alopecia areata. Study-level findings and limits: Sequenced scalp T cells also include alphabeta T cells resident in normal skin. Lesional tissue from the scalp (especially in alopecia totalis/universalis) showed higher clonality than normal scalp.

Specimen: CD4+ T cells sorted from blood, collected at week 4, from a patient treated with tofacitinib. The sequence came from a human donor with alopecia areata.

The CDR3 bases are TGTGCCACCAGCAGAGAGGGGAAGGGGAATGAAAAACTGTTTTTT. Protein product: CATSREGKGNEKLFF. This rearrangement joins TRBV15 to TRBJ1-4, with D possibly being TRBD1 (5 bases). The CDR3 consists of 15 residues. With 0 bases removed from V and 5 bases from J, the gap between germline ends came to 10 bases. The germline V gene encodes CDR1 LNHNV and CDR2 YYDKDF (reference sequence).